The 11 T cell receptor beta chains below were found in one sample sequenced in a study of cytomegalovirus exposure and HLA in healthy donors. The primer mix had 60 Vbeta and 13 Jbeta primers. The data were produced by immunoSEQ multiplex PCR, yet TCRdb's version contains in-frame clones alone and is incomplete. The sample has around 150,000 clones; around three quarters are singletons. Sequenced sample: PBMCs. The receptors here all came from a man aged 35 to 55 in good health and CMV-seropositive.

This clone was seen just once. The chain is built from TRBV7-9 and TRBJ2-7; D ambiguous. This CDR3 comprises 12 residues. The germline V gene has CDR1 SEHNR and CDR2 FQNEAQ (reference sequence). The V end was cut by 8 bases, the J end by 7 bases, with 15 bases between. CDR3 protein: CASDSLNGEQYF. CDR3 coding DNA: TGTGCCAGCGACTCCCTCAACGGGGAGCAGTACTTC. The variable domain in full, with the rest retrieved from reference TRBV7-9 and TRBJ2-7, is DTGVSQNPRHKITKRGQNVTFRCDPISEHNRLYWYRQTLGQGPEFLTYFQNEAQLEKSRLLSDRFSAERPKGSFSTLEIQRTEQGDSAMYLCASDSLNGEQYFGPGTRLTVT.

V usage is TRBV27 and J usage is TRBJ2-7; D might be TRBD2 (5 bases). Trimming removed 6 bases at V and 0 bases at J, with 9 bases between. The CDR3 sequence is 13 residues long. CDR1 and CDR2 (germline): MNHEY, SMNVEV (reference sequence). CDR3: CASRRENSYEQYF. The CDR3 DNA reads TGTGCCAGCAGGAGGGAGAACTCCTACGAGCAGTACTTC.

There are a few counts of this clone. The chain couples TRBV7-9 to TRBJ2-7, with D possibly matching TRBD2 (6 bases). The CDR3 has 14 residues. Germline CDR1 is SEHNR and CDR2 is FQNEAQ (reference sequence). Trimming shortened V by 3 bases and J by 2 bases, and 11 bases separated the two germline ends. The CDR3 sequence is CASSFGDWTYEQYF. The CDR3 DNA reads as TGTGCCAGCAGCTTTGGGGACTGGACCTACGAGCAGTACTTC.

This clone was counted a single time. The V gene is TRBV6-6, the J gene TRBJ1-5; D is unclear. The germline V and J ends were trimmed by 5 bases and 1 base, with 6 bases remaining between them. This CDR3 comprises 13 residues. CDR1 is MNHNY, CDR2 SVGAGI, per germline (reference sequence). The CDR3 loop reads CASSPGSNQPQHF. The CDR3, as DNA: TGTGCCAGCAGTCCCGGGAGCAATCAGCCCCAGCATTTT.

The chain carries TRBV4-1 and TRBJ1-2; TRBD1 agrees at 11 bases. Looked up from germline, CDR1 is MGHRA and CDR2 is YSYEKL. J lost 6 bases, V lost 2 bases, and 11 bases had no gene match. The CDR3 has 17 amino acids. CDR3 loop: CASSQLTKDRGRDGYTF. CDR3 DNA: TGCGCCAGCAGCCAACTAACCAAGGACAGGGGGCGAGATGGCTACACCTTC.

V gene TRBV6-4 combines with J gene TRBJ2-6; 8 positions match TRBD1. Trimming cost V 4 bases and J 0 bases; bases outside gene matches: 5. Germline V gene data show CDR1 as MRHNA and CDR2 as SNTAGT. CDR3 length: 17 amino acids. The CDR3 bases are TGTGCCAGCAGTGGAGGACAGGGCCTCTCTGGGGCCAACGTCCTGACTTTC. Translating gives CASSGGQGLSGANVLTF.

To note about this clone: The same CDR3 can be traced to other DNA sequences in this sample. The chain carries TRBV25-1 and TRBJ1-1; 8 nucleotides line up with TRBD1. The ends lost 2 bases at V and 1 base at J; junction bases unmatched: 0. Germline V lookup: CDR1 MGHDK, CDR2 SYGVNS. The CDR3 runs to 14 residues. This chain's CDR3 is CASSETGGNTEAFF. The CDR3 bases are TGTGCCAGCAGTGAAACAGGGGGGAACACTGAAGCTTTCTTT. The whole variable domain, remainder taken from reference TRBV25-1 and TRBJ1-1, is EADIYQTPRYLVIGTGKKITLECSQTMGHDKMYWYQQDPGMELHLIHYSYGVNSTEKGDLSSESTVSRIRTEHFPLTLESARPSHTSQYLCASSETGGNTEAFFGQGTRLTVV.

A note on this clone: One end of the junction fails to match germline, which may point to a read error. The CDR3 DNA reads as TGTTCCAGCAGCTCTTCAGGGAATCAGCCCCAGCATTTT. Protein sequence: CSSSSSGNQPQHF. The chain carries TRBV7-9 and TRBJ1-5; D is perhaps TRBD1 (5 bases). The CDR3 is 13 residues long. Germline loops: CDR1 SEHNR, CDR2 FQNEAQ (reference sequence).

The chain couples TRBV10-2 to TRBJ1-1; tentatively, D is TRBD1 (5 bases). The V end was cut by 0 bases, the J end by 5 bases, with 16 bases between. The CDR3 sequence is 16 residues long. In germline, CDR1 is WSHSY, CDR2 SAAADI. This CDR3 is CASSESKGWEGTEAFF. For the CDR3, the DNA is TGCGCCAGCAGTGAGTCGAAGGGGTGGGAGGGAACTGAAGCTTTCTTT.

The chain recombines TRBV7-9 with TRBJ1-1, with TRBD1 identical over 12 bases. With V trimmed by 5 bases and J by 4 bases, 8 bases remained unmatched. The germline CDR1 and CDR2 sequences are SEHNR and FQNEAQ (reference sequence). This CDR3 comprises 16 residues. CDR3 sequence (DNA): TGTGCCAGCAGCCTGGGGACAGGGGGCGTGGGCACTGAAGCTTTCTTT. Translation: CASSLGTGGVGTEAFF.

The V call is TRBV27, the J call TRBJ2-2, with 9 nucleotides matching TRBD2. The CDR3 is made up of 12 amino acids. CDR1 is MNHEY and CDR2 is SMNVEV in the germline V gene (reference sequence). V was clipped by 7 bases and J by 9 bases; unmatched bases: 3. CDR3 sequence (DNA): TGTGCCAGCACCGCGGGGGGGCGGGAGCTGTTTTTT. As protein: CASTAGGRELFF.